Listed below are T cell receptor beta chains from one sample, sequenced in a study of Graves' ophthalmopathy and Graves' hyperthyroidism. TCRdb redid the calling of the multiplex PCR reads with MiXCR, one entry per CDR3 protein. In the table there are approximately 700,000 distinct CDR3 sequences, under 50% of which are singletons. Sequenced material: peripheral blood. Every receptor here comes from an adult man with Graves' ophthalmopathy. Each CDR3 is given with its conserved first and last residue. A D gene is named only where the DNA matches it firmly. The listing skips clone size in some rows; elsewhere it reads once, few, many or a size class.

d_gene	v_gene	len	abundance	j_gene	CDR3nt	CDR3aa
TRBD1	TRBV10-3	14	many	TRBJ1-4	TGTGCCATCAGACCGGACAGGGGTGGTGAAAAACTGTTTTTT	CAIRPDRGGEKLFF
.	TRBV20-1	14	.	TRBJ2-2	TGCAGTGCCTTGGATATTCGGGGGACCGGGGAGCTGTTTTTT	CSALDIRGTGELFF
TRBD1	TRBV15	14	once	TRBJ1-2	TGTGCCACCAGCAGCCGGGACAGGGTACATGGCTACACCTTC	CATSSRDRVHGYTF
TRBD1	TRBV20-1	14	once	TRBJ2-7	TGCAGTGCTCAAACCGGGACAGGGTTCTACGAGCAGTACTTC	CSAQTGTGFYEQYF
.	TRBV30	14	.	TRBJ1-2	TGTGCCTGGAGTGTATCGTTCGGGGCCTATGGCTACACCTTC	CAWSVSFGAYGYTF
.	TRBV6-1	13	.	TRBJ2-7	TGTGCCAGCAGCCAAGCGGAAGGGGACGAGCAGTACTTC	CASSQAEGDEQYF
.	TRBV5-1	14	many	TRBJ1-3	TGCGCCAGCAGCTTGGGTACAGAAGGAAACACCATATATTTT	CASSLGTEGNTIYF
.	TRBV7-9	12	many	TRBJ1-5	TGTGCCAGCAGCGTAGGGGCCCAGCCCCAGCATTTT	CASSVGAQPQHF
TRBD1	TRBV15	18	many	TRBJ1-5	TGTGCCACCAGCAGAGATCGACCCCGGACAGGCGGGCTCAGGGCCCAGCATTTT	CATSRDRPRTGGLRAQHF
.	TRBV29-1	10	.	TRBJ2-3	TGCAGCGTTGTTTGGGATACGCAGTATTTT	CSVVWDTQYF
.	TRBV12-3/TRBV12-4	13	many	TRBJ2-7	TGTGCCAGCAGTGAGGGCCCAAGTGGTAAGCAGTACTTC	CASSEGPSGKQYF
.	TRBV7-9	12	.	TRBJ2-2	TGTGCCAGCAGCAAAAGCAGTCAGGAGCTGTTTTTT	CASSKSSQELFF
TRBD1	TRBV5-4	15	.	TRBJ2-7	TGTGCCAGCAGCGCGTCCCGGGACAGGGTACACGAGCAGTACTTC	CASSASRDRVHEQYF
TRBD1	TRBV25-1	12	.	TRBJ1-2	TGTGCCAGCACCGGACAGGGGGAAGACTACACCTTC	CASTGQGEDYTF
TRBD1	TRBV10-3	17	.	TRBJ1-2	TGTGCCAGCAGTTCCCCGGACAGGGGCCCAAACCACTATGGCTACACCTTC	CASSSPDRGPNHYGYTF
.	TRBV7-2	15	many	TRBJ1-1	TGTGCCAGCAGTTACAACAGGAACCTGAACACTGAAGCTTTCTTT	CASSYNRNLNTEAFF
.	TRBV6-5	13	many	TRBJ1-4	TGTGCCAGCAGTTACAGCCGGAATGAAAAACTGTTTTTT	CASSYSRNEKLFF
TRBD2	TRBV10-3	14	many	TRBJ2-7	TGTGCCATCAGTGAGTCTAGCGGGAGCTACGAGCAGTACTTC	CAISESSGSYEQYF
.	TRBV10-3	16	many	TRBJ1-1	TGTGCCATCAGTGAGTATGGCCAGGGCGATAACACTGAAGCTTTCTTT	CAISEYGQGDNTEAFF
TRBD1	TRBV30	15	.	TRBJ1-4	TGTGCCTGGAGTGCGGGGACAGGGGGATATGAAAAACTGTTTTTT	CAWSAGTGGYEKLFF
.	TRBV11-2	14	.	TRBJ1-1	TGTGCCAGCAGCCGCCCGGACAGTTTCACTGAAGCTTTCTTT	CASSRPDSFTEAFF
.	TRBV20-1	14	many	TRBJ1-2	TGCAGTGCTCCTGGAGGGCGAGAGGACTATGGCTACACCTTC	CSAPGGREDYGYTF
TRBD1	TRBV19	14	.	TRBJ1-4	TGTGCCAGTAGTGCAACAGGGGGGCGTGAAAAACTGTTTTTT	CASSATGGREKLFF
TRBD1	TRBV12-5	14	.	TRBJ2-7	TGTGCTAGTGGTTTCGTACAGGGGGCCTACGAGCAGTACTTC	CASGFVQGAYEQYF
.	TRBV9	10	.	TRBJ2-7	TGTGCCAGCAGCACTCACGAGCAGTACTTC	CASSTHEQYF
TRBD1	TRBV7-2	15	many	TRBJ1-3	TGTGCCAGCAGCCCAGGGGGGGCGTCTGGAAACACCATATATTTT	CASSPGGASGNTIYF
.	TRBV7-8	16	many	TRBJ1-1	TGTGCCAGCAGCTTAGGCTTGGACAGAAAGAACACTGAAGCTTTCTTT	CASSLGLDRKNTEAFF
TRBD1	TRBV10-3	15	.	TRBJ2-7	TGTGCCAGCAGCCCGATGGGACAGGTCGCCTACGAGCAGTACTTC	CASSPMGQVAYEQYF
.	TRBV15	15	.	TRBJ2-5	TGTGCCACCAGCAGAGTTAAGGGAGGCCGAGGGACCCAGTACTTC	CATSRVKGGRGTQYF
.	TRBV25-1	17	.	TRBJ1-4	TGTGCCAGCAGTGATGGAGTGAACGCGGGGACAAATGAAAAACTGTTTTTT	CASSDGVNAGTNEKLFF
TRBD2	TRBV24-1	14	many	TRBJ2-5	TGTGCCACCAGTGATGCCGGGACTAGGGAGACCCAGTACTTC	CATSDAGTRETQYF
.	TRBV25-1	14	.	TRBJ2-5	TGTGCCAGCAGCAACCCCGGGACTTCGGAGACCCAGTACTTC	CASSNPGTSETQYF
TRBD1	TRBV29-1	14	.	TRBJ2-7	TGCAGCACTCGGGGGCAGGGGGCTACCTACGAGCAGTACTTC	CSTRGQGATYEQYF
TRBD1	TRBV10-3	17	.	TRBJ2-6	TGTGCCAGCAGTTACGGGACAGGGTGCTCTGGGGCCAACGTCCTGACTTTC	CASSYGTGCSGANVLTF
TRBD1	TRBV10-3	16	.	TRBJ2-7	TGTGCCACCAGTTATTCCCCGGGACAGGGCTCCTACGAGCAGTACTTC	CATSYSPGQGSYEQYF
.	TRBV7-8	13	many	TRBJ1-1	TGTGCCAGCAGCCCAAGACGGGGCACTGAAGCTTTCTTT	CASSPRRGTEAFF
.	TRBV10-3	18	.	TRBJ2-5	TGTGCCAGCAGTGAATCTGCTCTGACAAAAGTGCCGTGGGAGACCCAGTACTTC	CASSESALTKVPWETQYF
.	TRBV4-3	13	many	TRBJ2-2	TGCGCCAGCAGCCAAGATCGCACCGGGGAGCTGTTTTTT	CASSQDRTGELFF
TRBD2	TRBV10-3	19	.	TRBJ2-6	TGTGCCAGCAGGCCGACCCGACTAGCGGCGGGCTCTGGGGCCAACGTCCTGACTTTC	CASRPTRLAAGSGANVLTF
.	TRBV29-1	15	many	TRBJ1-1	TGCAGCGTTGAAGATCGAAGGGGAGGGAGCACTGAAGCTTTCTTT	CSVEDRRGGSTEAFF
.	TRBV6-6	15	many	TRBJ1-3	TGTGCCAGCAGTTACTCGCCAGGGACGAGAAACACCATATATTTT	CASSYSPGTRNTIYF
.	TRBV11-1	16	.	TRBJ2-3	TGTGCCAGCAGCCCCCCGGGCGGACTACCTTCAGATACGCAGTATTTT	CASSPPGGLPSDTQYF
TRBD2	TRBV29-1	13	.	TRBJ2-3	TGCAGCGTTGAGGGGCGGGAGGAAGATACGCAGTATTTT	CSVEGREEDTQYF
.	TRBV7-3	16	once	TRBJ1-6	TGTGCCACCCAGATTTCCCCAGGGTTGTATAATTCACCCCTCCACTTT	CATQISPGLYNSPLHF
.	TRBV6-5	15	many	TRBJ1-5	TGTGCCAGCAGTTACACACAGGGACGGGGACAGCCCCAGCATTTT	CASSYTQGRGQPQHF
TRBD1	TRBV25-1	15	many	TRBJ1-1	TGTGCCAGCAGTGGACGACAGGGTTGGAACACTGAAGCTTTCTTT	CASSGRQGWNTEAFF
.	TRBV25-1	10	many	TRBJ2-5	TGTGCCAGCAGATTGGAGACCCAGTACTTC	CASRLETQYF
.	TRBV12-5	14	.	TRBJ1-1	TGTGCTAGTGGTTTGGTACCAGATAACACTGAAGCTTTCTTT	CASGLVPDNTEAFF
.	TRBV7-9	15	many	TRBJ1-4	TGTGCCAGCAGCGTACAGGGTCTAGGTAACGAAAAACTGTTTTTT	CASSVQGLGNEKLFF